This TCR beta chain emerged from a study of blood T cell repertoires in COVID-19. Turning to the study itself: Sites across the United States, Italy and Spain contributed samples from acute and convalescent COVID-19.

Method: immunoSEQ multiplex PCR; TCRdb's copy keeps in-frame clones and lacks some. Of 250,000 to 400,000 clones listed, approximately 88% were seen once; the top ten hold 5% to 5.5%. Germline CDR1 MNHNS, CDR2 SASEGT. V lost 3 bases to trimming and J lost 0 bases, with 12 bases between them. This CDR3 spans 17 amino acids. The age range of participants was about 18 to 89 years, with residence in about 25 US areas. Donors in Cohort 3 who had recovered were those with two negative PCRs, healthcare professional clearance, or resolution of their symptoms. The TCR sequence derives from a man aged 55 to 69 who had recovered from COVID-19. This chain uses TRBV6-1 with TRBJ2-6; no reliable D call. The sequencing sample was made of PBMCs or T cells enriched from blood (not recorded which). CDR3 protein: CASSDMLTSSGANVLTF. Written as DNA, the CDR3 is TGTGCCAGCAGTGACATGTTAACGAGCTCTGGGGCCAACGTCCTGACTTTC.